The T cell receptor (beta chain) described here comes from a study of cytomegalovirus exposure and HLA in healthy donors. Findings of the study overall: Generally TCR sequences proved uncommon, though certain public TCRs appeared in numerous donors. The study designated over 150 TCR beta chains cytomegalovirus-associated. The authors assumed roughly uniform sequencing depth across donors for presence/absence analyses. TCR beta V segments were, for the most part, productive about 87% or about 30% of the time in an earlier analysis.

Use of 60 Vbeta and 13 Jbeta primers characterized the PCR. Sequencing was performed with immunoSEQ multiplex PCR; in TCRdb, only in-frame clones are kept and a portion is missing. The sample comprises 150,000 to 200,000 clones, 80% to 90% of which are singletons, and roughly 2% rests with the top ten. Comment on this clone: The antigen remains unidentified.

The receptor comes from a woman between 18 and 29 years old in good health and CMV-seronegative. The source material was PBMCs.

CDR3: CASSAPGQGYSPLHF. In nucleotides, the CDR3 is TGTGCCAGCAGTGCCCCGGGACAGGGGTATTCACCCCTCCACTTT. The chain employs TRBV27 and TRBJ1-6; TRBD1 aligns across 10 bases. Germline V CDR1 and CDR2: MNHEY, SMNVEV (reference sequence). The CDR3 is made up of 15 amino acids. J lost 8 bases, V lost 5 bases, and 6 bases had no gene match.